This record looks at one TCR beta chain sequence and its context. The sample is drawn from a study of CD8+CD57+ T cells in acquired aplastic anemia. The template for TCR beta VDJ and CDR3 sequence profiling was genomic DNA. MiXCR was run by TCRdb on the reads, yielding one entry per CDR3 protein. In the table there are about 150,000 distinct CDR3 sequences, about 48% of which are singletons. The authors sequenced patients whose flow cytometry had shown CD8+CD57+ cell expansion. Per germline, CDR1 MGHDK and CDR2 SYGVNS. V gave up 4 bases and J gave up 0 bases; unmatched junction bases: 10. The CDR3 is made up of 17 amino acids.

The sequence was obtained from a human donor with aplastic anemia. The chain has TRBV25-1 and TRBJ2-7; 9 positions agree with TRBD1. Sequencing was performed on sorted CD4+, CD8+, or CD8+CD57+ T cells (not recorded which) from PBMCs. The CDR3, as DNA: TGTGCCAGCAGTGTATCCCTGGGACAGGGCTACTCCTACGAGCAGTACTTC. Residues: CASSVSLGQGYSYEQYF.